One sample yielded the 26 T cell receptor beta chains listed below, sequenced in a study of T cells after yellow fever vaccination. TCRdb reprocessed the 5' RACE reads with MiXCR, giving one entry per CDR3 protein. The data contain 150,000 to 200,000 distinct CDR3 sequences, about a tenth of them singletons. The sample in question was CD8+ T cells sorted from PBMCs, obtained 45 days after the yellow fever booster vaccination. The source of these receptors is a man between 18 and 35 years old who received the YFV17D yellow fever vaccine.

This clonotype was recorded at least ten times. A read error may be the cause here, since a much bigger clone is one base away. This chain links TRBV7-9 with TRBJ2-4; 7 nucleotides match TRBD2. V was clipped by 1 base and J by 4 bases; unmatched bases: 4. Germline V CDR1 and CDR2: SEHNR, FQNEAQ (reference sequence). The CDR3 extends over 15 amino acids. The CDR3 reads CASSLVQREKNIQYF. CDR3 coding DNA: TGTGCCAGCAGCTTAGTGCAGCGGGAAAAAAACATTCAGTACTTC.

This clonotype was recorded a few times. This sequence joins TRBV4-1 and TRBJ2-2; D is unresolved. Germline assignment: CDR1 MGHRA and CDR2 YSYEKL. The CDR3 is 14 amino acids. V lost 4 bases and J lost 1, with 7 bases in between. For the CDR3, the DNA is TGCGCCAGCAGCCCTCCAGGGAACACCGGGGAGCTGTTTTTT. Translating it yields CASSPPGNTGELFF.

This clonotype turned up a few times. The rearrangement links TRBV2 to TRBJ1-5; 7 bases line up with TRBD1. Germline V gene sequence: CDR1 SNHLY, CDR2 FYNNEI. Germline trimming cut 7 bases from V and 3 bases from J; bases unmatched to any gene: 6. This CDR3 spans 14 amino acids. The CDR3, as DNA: TGTGCCAGCACGTACAGGGGTGCCAATCAGCCCCAGCATTTT. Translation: CASTYRGANQPQHF.

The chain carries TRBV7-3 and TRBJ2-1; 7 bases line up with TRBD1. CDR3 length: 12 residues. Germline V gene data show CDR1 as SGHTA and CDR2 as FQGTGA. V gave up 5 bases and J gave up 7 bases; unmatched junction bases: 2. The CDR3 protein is CASSMGQNEQFF. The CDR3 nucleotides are TGTGCCAGCAGCATGGGACAGAATGAGCAGTTCTTC.

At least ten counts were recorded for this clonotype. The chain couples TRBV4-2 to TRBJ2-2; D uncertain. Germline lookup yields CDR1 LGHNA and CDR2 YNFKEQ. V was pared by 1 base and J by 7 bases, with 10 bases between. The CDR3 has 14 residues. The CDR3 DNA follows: TGTGCCAGCAGCCAAGTAATTAGTGGCGGGGAGCTGTTTTTT. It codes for CASSQVISGGELFF.

The chain's CDR3 is CASSQDGNYGYTF. CDR3 nucleotides: TGCGCCAGCAGCCAAGACGGTAACTATGGCTACACCTTC. The rearrangement joins TRBV4-1 to TRBJ1-2; D unclear. The CDR3 totals 13 residues. V lost 0 bases to trimming and J lost 1 base, with 3 bases between them. Germline CDR1 reads MGHRA; CDR2 reads YSYEKL.

CDR3 region: CASSHGQGTDTQYF. CDR3 DNA: TGCGCCAGCAGCCACGGACAGGGCACAGATACGCAGTATTTT. The V gene is TRBV4-1, the J gene TRBJ2-3, with TRBD1 matching 7 bases. Germline CDR1 and CDR2: MGHRA and YSYEKL. The junction had 1 base not matched to a gene; V was cut back by 3 bases and J by 1 base. This CDR3 has 14 residues.

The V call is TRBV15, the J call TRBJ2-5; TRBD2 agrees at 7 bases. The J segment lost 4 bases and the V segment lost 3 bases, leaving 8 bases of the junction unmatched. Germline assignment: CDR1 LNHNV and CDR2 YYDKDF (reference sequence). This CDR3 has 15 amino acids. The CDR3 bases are TGTGCCACCAGCAGGGCCCGGGGGAGGGGAGAGACCCAGTACTTC. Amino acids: CATSRARGRGETQYF.

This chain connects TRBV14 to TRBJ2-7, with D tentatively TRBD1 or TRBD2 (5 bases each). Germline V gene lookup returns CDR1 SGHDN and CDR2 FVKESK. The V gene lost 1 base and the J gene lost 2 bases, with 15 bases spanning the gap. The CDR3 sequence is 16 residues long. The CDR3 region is CASSQGSGAGAYEQYV. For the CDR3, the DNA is TGTGCCAGCAGCCAAGGATCCGGGGCCGGAGCCTACGAGCAGTACGTC.

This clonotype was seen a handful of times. The CDR3 coding sequence is TGTGCCAGCAGCCCCCGACAGGGGTATGGCTACACCTTC. Translating gives CASSPRQGYGYTF. The gene calls are TRBV7-9 and TRBJ1-2; 8 nucleotides line up with TRBD1. Germline trimming cut 5 bases from V and 5 bases from J; bases unmatched to any gene: 4. This CDR3 comprises 13 residues. Germline V gene lookup returns CDR1 SEHNR and CDR2 FQNEAQ (reference sequence).

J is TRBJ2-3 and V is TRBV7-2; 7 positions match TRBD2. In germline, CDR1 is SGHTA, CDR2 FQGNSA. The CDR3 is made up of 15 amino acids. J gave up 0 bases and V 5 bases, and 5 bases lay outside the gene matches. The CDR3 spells CASSRTRLSTDTQYF. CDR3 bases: TGTGCCAGCAGCCGGACTAGATTGAGCACAGATACGCAGTATTTT.

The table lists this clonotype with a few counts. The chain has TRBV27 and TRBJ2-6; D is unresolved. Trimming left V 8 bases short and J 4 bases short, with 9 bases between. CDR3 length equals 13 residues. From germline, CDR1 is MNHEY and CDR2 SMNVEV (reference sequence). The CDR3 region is CASGSVGANVLTF. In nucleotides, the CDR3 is TGTGCCAGCGGCAGTGTGGGGGCCAACGTCCTGACTTTC.

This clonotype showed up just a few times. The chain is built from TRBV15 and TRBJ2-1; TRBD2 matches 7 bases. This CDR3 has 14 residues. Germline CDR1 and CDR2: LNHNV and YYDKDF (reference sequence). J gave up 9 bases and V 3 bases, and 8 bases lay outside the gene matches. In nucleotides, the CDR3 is TGTGCCACCAGCAGGGAAACTAGCGCGGCTGAGCAGTTCTTC. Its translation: CATSRETSAAEQFF.

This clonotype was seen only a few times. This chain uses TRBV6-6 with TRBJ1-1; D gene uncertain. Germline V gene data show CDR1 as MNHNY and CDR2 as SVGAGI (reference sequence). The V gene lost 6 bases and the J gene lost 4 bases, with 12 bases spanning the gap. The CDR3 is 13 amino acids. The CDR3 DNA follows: TGTGCCAGCAGGACCGGTGCTAGCACTGAAGCTTTCTTT. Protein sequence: CASRTGASTEAFF.

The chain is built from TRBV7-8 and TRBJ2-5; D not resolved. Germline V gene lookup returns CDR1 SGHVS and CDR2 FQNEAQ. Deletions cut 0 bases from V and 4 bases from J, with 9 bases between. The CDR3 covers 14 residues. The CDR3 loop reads CASSLAYSAETQYF. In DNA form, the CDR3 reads TGTGCCAGCAGCTTAGCGTACAGTGCAGAGACCCAGTACTTC.

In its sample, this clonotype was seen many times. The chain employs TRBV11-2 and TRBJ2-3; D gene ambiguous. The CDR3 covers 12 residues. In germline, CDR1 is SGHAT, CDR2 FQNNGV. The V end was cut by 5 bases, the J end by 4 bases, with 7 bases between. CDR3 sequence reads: CASSQWADTQYF. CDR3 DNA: TGTGCCAGCAGCCAATGGGCAGATACGCAGTATTTT.

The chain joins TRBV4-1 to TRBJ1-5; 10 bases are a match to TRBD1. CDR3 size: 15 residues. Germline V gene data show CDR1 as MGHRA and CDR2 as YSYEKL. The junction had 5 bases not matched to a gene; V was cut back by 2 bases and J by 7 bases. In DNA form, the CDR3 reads TGCGCCAGCAGCCAACAGACAGGGGGCTTACAGCCCCAGCATTTT. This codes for CASSQQTGGLQPQHF.

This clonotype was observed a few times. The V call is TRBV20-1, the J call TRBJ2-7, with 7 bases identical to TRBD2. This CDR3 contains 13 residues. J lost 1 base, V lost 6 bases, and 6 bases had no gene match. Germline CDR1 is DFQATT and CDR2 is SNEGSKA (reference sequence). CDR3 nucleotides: TGCAGTGCCAGACTAGCCGGATCCTACGAGCAGTACTTC. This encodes CSARLAGSYEQYF.

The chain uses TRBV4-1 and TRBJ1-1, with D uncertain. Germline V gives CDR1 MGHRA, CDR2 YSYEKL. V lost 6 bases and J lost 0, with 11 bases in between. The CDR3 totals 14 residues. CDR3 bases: TGCGCCAGCAGTCACAGTCATCTGAACACTGAAGCTTTCTTT. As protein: CASSHSHLNTEAFF.

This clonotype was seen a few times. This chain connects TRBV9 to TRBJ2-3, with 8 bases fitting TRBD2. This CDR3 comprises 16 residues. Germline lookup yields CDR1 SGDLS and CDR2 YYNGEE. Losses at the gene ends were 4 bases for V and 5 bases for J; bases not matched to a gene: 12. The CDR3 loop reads CASSIGTSDILDTQYF. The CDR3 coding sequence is TGTGCCAGCAGCATCGGGACTAGTGATATATTAGATACGCAGTATTTT.

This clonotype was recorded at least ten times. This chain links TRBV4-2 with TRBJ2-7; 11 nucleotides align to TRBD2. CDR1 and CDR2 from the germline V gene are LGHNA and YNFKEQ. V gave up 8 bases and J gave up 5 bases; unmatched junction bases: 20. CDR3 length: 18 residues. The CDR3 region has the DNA TGTGCCAGCGGGGGGGTTACACCGGGACTAGCGGTCCTCGACGAGCAGTACTTC. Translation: CASGGVTPGLAVLDEQYF.

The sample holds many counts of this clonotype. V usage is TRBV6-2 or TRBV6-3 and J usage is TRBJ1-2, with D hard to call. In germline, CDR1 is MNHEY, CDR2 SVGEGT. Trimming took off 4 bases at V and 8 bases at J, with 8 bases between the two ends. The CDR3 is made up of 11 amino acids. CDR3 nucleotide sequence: TGTGCCAGCAGTTTCGCGGCGGGCTACACCTTC. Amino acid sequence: CASSFAAGYTF.

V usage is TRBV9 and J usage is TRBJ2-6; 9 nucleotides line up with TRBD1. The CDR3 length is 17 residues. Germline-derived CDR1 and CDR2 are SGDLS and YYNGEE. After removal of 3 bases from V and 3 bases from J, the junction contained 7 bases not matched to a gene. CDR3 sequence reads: CASSAPDRGYGANVLTF. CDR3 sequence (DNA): TGTGCCAGCAGCGCCCCAGACAGGGGGTATGGGGCCAACGTCCTGACTTTC.

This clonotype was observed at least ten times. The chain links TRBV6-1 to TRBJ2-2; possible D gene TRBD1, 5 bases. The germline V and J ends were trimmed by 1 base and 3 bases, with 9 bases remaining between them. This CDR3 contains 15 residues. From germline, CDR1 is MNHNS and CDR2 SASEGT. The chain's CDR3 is CASSEGGYDTGELFF. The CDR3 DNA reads TGTGCCAGCAGTGAAGGGGGCTACGACACCGGGGAGCTGTTTTTT.

DNA of the CDR3: TGTGCCAGCACGACAGGGGGTCCTGACGAGCAGTACTTC. Residues: CASTTGGPDEQYF. This chain connects TRBV21-1 to TRBJ2-7. TRBV21-1 is recorded as a pseudogene. This CDR3 is built from 13 residues.

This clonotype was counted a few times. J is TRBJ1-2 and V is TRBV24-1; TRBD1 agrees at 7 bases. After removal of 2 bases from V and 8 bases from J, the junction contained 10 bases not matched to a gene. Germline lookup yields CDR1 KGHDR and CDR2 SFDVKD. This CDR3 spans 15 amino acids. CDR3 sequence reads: CATSDSQYGQDGYTF. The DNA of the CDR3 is TGTGCCACCAGTGATTCCCAATACGGACAGGACGGCTACACCTTC.